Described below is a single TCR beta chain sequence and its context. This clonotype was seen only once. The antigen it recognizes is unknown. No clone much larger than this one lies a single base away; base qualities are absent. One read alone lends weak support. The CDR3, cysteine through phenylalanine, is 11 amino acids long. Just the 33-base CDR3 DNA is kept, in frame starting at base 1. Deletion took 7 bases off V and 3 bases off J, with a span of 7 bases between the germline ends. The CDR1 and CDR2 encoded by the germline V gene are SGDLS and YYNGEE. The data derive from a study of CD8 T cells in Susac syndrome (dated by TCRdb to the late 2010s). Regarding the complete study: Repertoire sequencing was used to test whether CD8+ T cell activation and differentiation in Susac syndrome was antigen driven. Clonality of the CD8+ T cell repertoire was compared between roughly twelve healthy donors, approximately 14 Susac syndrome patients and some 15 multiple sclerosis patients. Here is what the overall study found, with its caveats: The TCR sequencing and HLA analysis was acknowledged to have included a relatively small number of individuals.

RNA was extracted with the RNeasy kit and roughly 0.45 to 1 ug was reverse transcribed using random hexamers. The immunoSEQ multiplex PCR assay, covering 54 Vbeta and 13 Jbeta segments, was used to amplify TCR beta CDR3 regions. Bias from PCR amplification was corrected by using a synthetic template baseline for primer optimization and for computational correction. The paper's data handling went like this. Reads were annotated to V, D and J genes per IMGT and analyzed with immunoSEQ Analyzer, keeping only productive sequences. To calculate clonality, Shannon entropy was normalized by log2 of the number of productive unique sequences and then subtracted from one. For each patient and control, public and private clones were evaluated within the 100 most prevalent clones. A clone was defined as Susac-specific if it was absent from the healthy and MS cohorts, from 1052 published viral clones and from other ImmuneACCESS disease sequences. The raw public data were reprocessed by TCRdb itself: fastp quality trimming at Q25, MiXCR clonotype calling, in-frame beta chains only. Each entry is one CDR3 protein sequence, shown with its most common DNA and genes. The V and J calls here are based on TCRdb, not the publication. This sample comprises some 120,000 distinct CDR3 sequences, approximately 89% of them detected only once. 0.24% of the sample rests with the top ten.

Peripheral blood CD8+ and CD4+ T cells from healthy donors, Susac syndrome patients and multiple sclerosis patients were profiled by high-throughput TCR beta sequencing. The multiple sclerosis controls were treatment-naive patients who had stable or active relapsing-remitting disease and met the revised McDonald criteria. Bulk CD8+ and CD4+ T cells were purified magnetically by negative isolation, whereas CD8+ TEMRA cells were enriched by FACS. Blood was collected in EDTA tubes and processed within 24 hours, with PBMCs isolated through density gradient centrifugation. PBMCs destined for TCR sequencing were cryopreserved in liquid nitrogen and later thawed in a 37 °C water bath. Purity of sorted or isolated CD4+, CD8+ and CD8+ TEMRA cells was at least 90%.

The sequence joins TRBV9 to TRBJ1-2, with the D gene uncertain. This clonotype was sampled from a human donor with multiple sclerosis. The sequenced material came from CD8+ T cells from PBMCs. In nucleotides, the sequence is TGTGCCAGCGGGGAGGACTATGGCTACACCTTC. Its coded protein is CASGEDYGYTF.